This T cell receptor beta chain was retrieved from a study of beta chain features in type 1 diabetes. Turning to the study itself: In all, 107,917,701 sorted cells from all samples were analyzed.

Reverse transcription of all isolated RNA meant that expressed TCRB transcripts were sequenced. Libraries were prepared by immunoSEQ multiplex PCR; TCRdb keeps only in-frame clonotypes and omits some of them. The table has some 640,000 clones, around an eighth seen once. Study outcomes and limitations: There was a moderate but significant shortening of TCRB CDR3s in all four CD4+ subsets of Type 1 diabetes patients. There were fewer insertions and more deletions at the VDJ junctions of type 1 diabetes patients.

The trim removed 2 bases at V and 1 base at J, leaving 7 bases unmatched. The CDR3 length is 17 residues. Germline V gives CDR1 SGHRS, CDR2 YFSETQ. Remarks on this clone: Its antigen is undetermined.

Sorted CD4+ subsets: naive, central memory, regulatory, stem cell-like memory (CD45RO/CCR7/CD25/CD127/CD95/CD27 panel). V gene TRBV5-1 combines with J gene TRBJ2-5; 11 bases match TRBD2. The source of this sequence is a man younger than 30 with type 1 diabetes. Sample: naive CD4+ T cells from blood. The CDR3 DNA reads TGCGCCAGCAGCTTAGGCGGGACTAGCGGAGTCCAAGAGACCCAGTACTTC. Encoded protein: CASSLGGTSGVQETQYF.